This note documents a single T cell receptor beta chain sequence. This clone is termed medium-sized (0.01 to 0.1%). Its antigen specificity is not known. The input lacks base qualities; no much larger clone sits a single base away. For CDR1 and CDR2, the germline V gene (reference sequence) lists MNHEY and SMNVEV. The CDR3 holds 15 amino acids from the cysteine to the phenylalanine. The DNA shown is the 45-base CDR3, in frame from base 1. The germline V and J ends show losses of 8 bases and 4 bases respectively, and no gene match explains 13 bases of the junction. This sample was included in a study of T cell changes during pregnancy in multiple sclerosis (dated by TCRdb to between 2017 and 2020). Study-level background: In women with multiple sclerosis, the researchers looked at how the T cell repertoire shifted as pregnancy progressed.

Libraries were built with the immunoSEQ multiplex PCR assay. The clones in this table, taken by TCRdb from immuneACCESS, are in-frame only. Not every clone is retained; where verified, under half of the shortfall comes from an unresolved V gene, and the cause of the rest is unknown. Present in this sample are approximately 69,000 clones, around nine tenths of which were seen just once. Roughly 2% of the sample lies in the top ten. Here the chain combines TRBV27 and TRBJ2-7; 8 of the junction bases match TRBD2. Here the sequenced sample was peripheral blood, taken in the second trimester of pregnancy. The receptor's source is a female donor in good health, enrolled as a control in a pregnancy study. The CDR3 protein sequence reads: CASGVAGGSAYEQYF. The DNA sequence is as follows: TGTGCCAGCGGGGTGGCGGGGGGTTCGGCGTACGAGCAGTACTTC.